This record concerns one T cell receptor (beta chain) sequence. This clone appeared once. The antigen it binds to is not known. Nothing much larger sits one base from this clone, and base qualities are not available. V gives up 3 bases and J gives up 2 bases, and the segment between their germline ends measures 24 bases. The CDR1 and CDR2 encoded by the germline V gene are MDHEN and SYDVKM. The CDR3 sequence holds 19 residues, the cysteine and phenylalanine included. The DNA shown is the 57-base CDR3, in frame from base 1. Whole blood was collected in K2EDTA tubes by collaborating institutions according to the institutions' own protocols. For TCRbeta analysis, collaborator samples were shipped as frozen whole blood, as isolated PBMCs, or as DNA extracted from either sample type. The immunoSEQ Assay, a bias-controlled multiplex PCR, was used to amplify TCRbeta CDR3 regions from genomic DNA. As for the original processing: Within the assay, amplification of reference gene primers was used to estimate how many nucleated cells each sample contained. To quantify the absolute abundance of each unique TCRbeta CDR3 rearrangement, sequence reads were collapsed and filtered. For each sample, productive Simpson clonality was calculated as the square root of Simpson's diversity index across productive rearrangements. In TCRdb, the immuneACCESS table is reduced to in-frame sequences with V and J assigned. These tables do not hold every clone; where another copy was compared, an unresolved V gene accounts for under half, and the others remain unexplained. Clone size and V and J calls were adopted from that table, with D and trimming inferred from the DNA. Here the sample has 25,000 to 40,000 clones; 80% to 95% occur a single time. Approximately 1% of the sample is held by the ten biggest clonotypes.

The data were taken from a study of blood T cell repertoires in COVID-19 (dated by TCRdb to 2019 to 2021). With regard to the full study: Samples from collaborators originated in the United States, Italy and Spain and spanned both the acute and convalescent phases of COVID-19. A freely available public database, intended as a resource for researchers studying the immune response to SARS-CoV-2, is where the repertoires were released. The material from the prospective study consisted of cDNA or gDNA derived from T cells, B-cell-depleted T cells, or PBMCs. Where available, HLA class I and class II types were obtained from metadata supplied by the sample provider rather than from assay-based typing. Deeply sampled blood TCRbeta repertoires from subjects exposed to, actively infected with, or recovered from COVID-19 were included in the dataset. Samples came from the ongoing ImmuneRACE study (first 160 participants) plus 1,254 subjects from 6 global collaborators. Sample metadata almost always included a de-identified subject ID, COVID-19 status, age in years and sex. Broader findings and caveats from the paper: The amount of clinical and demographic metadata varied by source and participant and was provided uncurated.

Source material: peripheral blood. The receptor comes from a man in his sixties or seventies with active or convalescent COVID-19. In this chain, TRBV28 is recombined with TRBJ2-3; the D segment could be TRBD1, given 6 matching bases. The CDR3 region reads CASSFLFGVTGAITDTQYF. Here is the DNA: TGTGCCAGCAGTTTCCTCTTTGGTGTGACAGGAGCTATCACAGATACGCAGTATTTT.